The clone carrying this TCR beta chain occurred many times. The library was built from roughly 400 ng RNA with molecular barcoded adaptors for alpha/delta and beta/gamma chains. MiXCR, applied by TCRdb to the reads, yields one record per CDR3 protein. The sample includes about 58,000 distinct CDR3 sequences, roughly an eighth of them seen just once. Germline loops: CDR1 KGHDR, CDR2 SFDVKD. The CDR3 consists of 13 residues. Trimming stripped 7 bases from V and 0 bases from J, with 5 bases between. This entry belongs to a study of read filtering for tumor transcriptome and immune sequencing. The wider study: By R-ISS, stages I, II and III held around 8, 15 and 7 patients.

The sample taken for sequencing was a population of CD138-negative cells sorted from bone marrow. V gene TRBV24-1 combines with J gene TRBJ2-2; D not certain. This sequence was found in a donor over 35 with multiple myeloma. CDR3: CATRKANTGELFF. As DNA, the CDR3 is TGTGCCACCAGGAAGGCGAACACCGGGGAGCTGTTTTTT.